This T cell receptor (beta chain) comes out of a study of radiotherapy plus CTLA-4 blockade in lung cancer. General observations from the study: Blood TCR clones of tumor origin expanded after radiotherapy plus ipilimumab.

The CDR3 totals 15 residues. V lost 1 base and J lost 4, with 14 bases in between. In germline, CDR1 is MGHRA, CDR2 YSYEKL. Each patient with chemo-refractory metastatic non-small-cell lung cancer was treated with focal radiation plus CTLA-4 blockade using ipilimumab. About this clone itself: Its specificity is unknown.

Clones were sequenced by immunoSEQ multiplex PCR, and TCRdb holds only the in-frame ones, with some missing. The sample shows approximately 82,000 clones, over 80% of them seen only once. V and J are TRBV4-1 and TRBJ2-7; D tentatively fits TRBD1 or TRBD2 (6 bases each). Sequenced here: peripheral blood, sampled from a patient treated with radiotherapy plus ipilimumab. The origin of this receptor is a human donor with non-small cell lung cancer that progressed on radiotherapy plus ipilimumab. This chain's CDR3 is CASSQAGAARYEQYF. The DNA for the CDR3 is TGCGCCAGCAGCCAAGCGGGGGCAGCTCGATACGAGCAGTACTTC.